This T cell receptor beta chain was identified during a study of T cell changes during pregnancy in multiple sclerosis. TCRdb's copy holds only in-frame clones and misses some; the assay was immunoSEQ multiplex PCR. Here the sample spans roughly 59,000 clones, 93% being singletons. Germline-derived CDR1 and CDR2 are SQVTM and ANQGSEA. The CDR3 has 12 residues. The ends were cut back, 5 bases at V and 2 bases at J, with 10 bases in the middle. This TCR was sampled from a female donor with multiple sclerosis, enrolled in a pregnancy study. The chain has TRBV29-1 and TRBJ2-7; D is ambiguous. The specimen comprised CD4+ T cells from peripheral blood mononuclear cells, sampled before pregnancy. In nucleotides, the CDR3 is TGCAGCGTTCTCAGTGAAACCTACGAGCAGTACTTC. It codes for CSVLSETYEQYF.